A selection of T cell receptor beta chains follows, all from one sample in a study of blood T cells in healthy people across ages. Each CDR3 protein is one row after TCRdb ran MiXCR on the 5' RACE reads. The sample lists under 1 million distinct CDR3 sequences, roughly 44% occurring once. Sequenced sample: blood. These receptor sequences come from a man between 60 and 75 years old in good health. CDR3s include the opening cysteine and the closing phenylalanine or tryptophan. D genes are given only for firm matches. Part of the rows lack a size; the others show once, few, many or a class for expanded clones.

j_call clone_size v_call d_call cdr3_aa cdr3_nt
TRBJ1-1 few TRBV27 . CASTSFRGGRAFF TGTGCCAGCACCTCCTTTAGGGGGGGGCGAGCTTTCTTT
TRBJ1-5 few TRBV7-9 TRBD1 CASSLSAGGSNQPQHF TGTGCCAGCAGCTTATCGGCAGGGGGTAGCAATCAGCCCCAGCATTTT
TRBJ1-5 few TRBV4-2 TRBD1 CASSQDGQGRGISNQPQHF TGTGCCAGCAGCCAAGACGGACAGGGAAGGGGTATTAGCAATCAGCCCCAGCATTTT
TRBJ2-5 . TRBV7-9 . CASSLPKQETQYF TGTGCCAGCAGCTTACCGAAGCAAGAGACCCAGTACTTC
TRBJ1-3 . TRBV6-2/TRBV6-3 . CASRSPGSGNTIYF TGTGCCAGCAGATCACCCGGCTCTGGAAACACCATATATTTT
TRBJ1-2 . TRBV12-3/TRBV12-4 . CASSPDLFGYTF TGTGCCAGCAGTCCAGACCTGTTCGGCTACACCTTC
TRBJ2-7 few TRBV2 . CASSEDSQSYEQYF TGTGCCAGCAGCGAGGACAGCCAAAGTTACGAGCAGTACTTC
TRBJ2-1 few TRBV6-1 . CASTDQGLAYNEQFF TGTGCCAGCACAGATCAGGGGTTGGCCTACAATGAGCAGTTCTTC
TRBJ1-4 . TRBV4-3 . CASSQRGLSSPNEKLFF TGCGCCAGCAGCCAAAGGGGTTTGAGCAGCCCCAATGAAAAACTGTTTTTT
TRBJ2-6 . TRBV5-6 . CASSFRGRRGANVLTF TGTGCCAGCAGCTTCAGGGGTAGGCGGGGGGCCAACGTCCTGACTTTC
TRBJ2-7 few TRBV20-1 TRBD2 CSARVPSGTYEQYF TGCAGTGCTAGAGTCCCTAGCGGTACCTACGAGCAGTACTTC
TRBJ2-5 few TRBV27 . CASSLRPGGAETQYF TGTGCCAGCAGTTTACGACCGGGCGGGGCAGAGACCCAGTACTTC
TRBJ2-7 . TRBV20-1 TRBD2 CSARGLADSYEQYF TGCAGTGCTAGAGGACTAGCGGACTCCTACGAGCAGTACTTC
TRBJ2-2 . TRBV30 . CAFRSGTTNTGELFF TGTGCCTTCCGTTCCGGGACAACGAACACCGGGGAGCTGTTTTTT
TRBJ2-7 few TRBV6-6 TRBD1 CASTRGQGALEQYF TGTGCCAGCACCAGAGGACAGGGGGCCCTTGAGCAGTACTTC
TRBJ2-1 . TRBV4-3 . CASSQGTRPLYNEQFF TGCGCCAGCAGCCAAGGGACCAGACCCCTCTACAATGAGCAGTTCTTC
TRBJ2-5 many TRBV10-3 . CAISESSKETQYF TGTGCCATCAGTGAATCTAGCAAAGAGACCCAGTACTTC
TRBJ2-1 . TRBV7-9 . CASSSAGLRSHNEQFF TGTGCCAGCAGCTCCGCTGGACTAAGAAGTCACAATGAGCAGTTCTTC
TRBJ2-7 . TRBV10-1 . CASSDHRGSYEQYF TGCGCCAGCAGTGACCATCGGGGCTCCTACGAGCAGTACTTC
TRBJ1-1 few TRBV29-1 . CSVDGRGNTEAFF TGCAGCGTTGACGGCAGGGGGAACACTGAAGCTTTCTTT
TRBJ2-5 . TRBV10-2 . CASSESWGGIETQYF TGCGCCAGCAGTGAGTCGTGGGGGGGCATTGAGACCCAGTACTTC
TRBJ2-3 . TRBV24-1 . CAKTRLGQLLGTQYF TGTGCCAAGACGAGACTAGGGCAACTGTTGGGTACGCAGTATTTT
TRBJ2-6 many TRBV7-2 TRBD2 CASSSGGAGANVLTF TGTGCCAGCAGCTCTGGGGGGGCTGGGGCCAACGTCCTGACTTTC
TRBJ1-5 . TRBV5-6 . CASSFNPYSNQPQHF TGTGCCAGCAGCTTTAACCCTTATAGCAATCAGCCCCAGCATTTT
TRBJ2-6 . TRBV9 . CASSPRISGANVLTF TGTGCCAGCAGCCCTCGGATCTCTGGGGCCAACGTCCTGACTTTC
TRBJ1-2 . TRBV6-2/TRBV6-3 . CASSYTAGRVGYTF TGTGCCAGCAGTTATACGGCGGGCAGGGTCGGCTACACCTTC
TRBJ2-3 . TRBV7-3 . CASSPNTGTDTQYF TGTGCCAGCAGCCCAAACACGGGCACAGATACGCAGTATTTT
TRBJ2-1 many TRBV3-1 . CASSQGVSNEQFF TGTGCCAGCAGCCAAGGAGTCTCCAATGAGCAGTTCTTC
TRBJ2-5 once TRBV12-3/TRBV12-4 . CASTPGHTLGTQYF TGTGCCAGCACCCCGGGTCACACCTTGGGGACCCAGTACTTC
TRBJ2-1 . TRBV5-8 . CASSFRGGSYNGQFF TGTGCCAGCAGCTTCAGAGGAGGCTCCTACAATGGGCAGTTCTTC
TRBJ1-6 once TRBV20-1 . CSARRGGEPNSPLHF TGCAGTGCTAGAAGGGGGGGGGAGCCTAATTCACCCCTCCACTTT
TRBJ2-1 few TRBV9 TRBD2 CASSPAGTSAGEQFF TGTGCCAGCAGCCCGGCCGGGACTAGTGCAGGCGAGCAGTTCTTC
TRBJ2-6 . TRBV6-1 . CASSVDGVGGANVLTF TGTGCCAGCAGTGTTGACGGGGTAGGTGGGGCCAACGTCCTGACTTTC
TRBJ2-3 . TRBV11-1 TRBD2 CASSPSGLAVIDTQYF TGTGCCAGCAGCCCCTCGGGACTAGCGGTTATAGATACGCAGTATTTT
TRBJ1-1 . TRBV29-1 TRBD1 CSVGTGGMGTEAFF TGCAGCGTTGGGACAGGGGGAATGGGCACTGAAGCTTTCTTT
TRBJ2-1 . TRBV6-6 TRBD2 CASKQRGVNNEQFF TGTGCCAGCAAGCAGCGGGGGGTAAACAATGAGCAGTTCTTC
TRBJ2-7 few TRBV7-9 . CASSFISDEQYF TGTGCCAGCAGCTTTATATCAGACGAGCAGTACTTC
TRBJ1-2 many TRBV25-1 . CASSMTESNYGYTF TGTGCCAGCAGTATGACAGAGTCTAACTATGGCTACACCTTC
TRBJ2-7 few TRBV7-2 TRBD1 CASSIDRVPHEQYF TGTGCCAGCAGCATCGACAGGGTTCCACACGAGCAGTACTTC
TRBJ2-2 . TRBV5-1 . CASRRSTANTGELFF TGCGCCAGCAGGAGGAGTACAGCGAACACCGGGGAGCTGTTTTTT
TRBJ2-5 few TRBV13 TRBD1 CASSYTGQGYQETQYF TGTGCCAGCAGCTATACGGGACAGGGGTACCAAGAGACCCAGTACTTC
TRBJ2-7 . TRBV6-6 TRBD1 CASSRSQGSSYEQYF TGTGCCAGCAGCAGATCACAGGGGTCCTCCTACGAGCAGTACTTC
TRBJ2-5 . TRBV10-3 . CAISGRMGRPKETQYF TGTGCCATCAGTGGGCGTATGGGACGACCGAAAGAGACCCAGTACTTC
TRBJ2-6 . TRBV29-1 . CSVTFRSSGANVLTF TGCAGCGTCACCTTCCGTAGCTCTGGGGCCAACGTCCTGACTTTC
TRBJ1-4 . TRBV4-3 . CASSQEVRGFNEKLFF TGCGCCAGCAGCCAAGAAGTACGGGGCTTTAATGAAAAACTGTTTTTT
TRBJ2-1 . TRBV10-3 TRBD2 CAISILAGGIYNEQFF TGTGCCATCAGTATCTTAGCGGGGGGTATCTACAATGAGCAGTTCTTC
TRBJ2-5 few TRBV29-1 . CSVRPPPPKETQYF TGCAGCGTTCGACCCCCACCTCCAAAAGAGACCCAGTACTTC
TRBJ2-7 . TRBV6-2/TRBV6-3 . CAGSRPTGRSYEQYF TGTGCCGGCAGTCGCCCGACAGGTCGATCCTACGAGCAGTACTTC
TRBJ2-1 . TRBV12-3/TRBV12-4 TRBD1 CASRAGQGGYYEQFF TGTGCCAGCAGGGCGGGACAGGGGGGGTACTACGAGCAGTTCTTC
TRBJ2-7 few TRBV6-1 TRBD2 CASSDPGLAGEQYF TGTGCCAGCAGTGACCCGGGACTAGCTGGTGAGCAGTACTTC
TRBJ2-4 . TRBV29-1 . CSAKGTPIGADIQYF TGCAGCGCCAAGGGGACACCCATCGGGGCCGACATTCAGTACTTC
TRBJ1-5 . TRBV5-1 . CASSLGPTNQPQHF TGCGCCAGCAGCTTGGGGCCGACCAATCAGCCCCAGCATTTT
TRBJ2-5 few TRBV3-1 . CASSAGRETQYF TGTGCCAGCTCGGCCGGGCGCGAGACCCAGTACTTC